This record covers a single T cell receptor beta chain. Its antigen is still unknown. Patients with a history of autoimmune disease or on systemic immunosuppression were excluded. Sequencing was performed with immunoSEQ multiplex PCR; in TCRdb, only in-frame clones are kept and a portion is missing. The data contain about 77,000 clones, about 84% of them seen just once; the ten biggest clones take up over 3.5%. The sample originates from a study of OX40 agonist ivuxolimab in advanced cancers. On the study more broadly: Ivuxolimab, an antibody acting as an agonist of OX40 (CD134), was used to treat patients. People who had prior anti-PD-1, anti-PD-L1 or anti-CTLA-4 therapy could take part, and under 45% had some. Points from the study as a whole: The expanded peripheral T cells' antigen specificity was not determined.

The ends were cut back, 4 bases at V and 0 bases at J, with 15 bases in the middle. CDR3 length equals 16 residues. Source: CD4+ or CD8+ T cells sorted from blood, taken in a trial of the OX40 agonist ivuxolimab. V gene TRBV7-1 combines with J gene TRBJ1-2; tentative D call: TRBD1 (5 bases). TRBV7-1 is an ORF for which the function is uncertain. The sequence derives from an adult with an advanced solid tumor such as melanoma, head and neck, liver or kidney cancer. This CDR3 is CASSLLQVPSNYGYTF. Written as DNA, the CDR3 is TGTGCCAGCAGCTTACTACAGGTCCCCTCTAACTATGGCTACACCTTC.